This record concerns one T cell receptor beta chain sequence. Its antigen is still unknown. The PCR was carried out with 60 Vbeta primers and 13 Jbeta primers. TCRdb's table, derived via immunoSEQ multiplex PCR, lists solely in-frame clones and lacks some. The sample includes approximately 140,000 clones, around two thirds seen only once; the top ten take approximately 1.8%. The record originates from a study of cytomegalovirus exposure and HLA in healthy donors. Study at large: Earlier sequencing of about 179 million T cells yielded approximately 120 million unique TCR beta sequences. Study findings and constraints: Later on, an analysis tied 15,000 to 20,000 TCR beta sequences to HLA alleles at 0.05 false discovery rate.

Trimming cost V 3 bases and J 7 bases; bases outside gene matches: 7. CDR3 size: 15 residues. Germline-derived CDR1 and CDR2 are MDHEN and SYDVKM. The sequence was obtained from a male donor in good health and CMV-seronegative. Input material: PBMCs. This chain uses TRBV28 with TRBJ2-7, with TRBD2 matching 12 bases. The CDR3 spells CASSLVTSGGREQYF. CDR3 in DNA: TGTGCCAGCAGTTTGGTAACTAGCGGGGGGAGGGAGCAGTACTTC.